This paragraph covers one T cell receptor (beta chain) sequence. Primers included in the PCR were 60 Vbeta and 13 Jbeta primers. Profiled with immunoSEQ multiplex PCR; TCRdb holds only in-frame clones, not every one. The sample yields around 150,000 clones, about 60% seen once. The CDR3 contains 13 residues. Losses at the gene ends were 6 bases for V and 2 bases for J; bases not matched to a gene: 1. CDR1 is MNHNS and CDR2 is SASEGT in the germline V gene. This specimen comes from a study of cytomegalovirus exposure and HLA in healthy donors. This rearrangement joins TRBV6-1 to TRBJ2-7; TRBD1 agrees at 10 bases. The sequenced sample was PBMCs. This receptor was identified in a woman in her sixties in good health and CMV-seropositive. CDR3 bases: TGTGCCAGCAGGGACAGGGGGACCTACGAGCAGTACTTC. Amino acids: CASRDRGTYEQYF.